Below are 5 T cell receptor beta chains sequenced from a single sample in a study of blood T cell repertoires in COVID-19. The method was immunoSEQ multiplex PCR; TCRdb's version includes in-frame clones alone and lacks a portion of them. The table includes about 190,000 clones, around 90% detected once. The sequencing input was peripheral blood. These receptor sequences come from a middle-aged man with acute or convalescent COVID-19.

This chain joins TRBV28 and TRBJ2-1, with 11 positions matching TRBD2. The CDR3 consists of 18 residues. V was pared by 5 bases and J by 0 bases, with 9 bases of the junction left unmatched. Germline V gene lookup returns CDR1 MDHEN and CDR2 SYDVKM. For the CDR3, the DNA is TGTGCCAGCAGTGCCAGCCGTAGCGGGAGGGGCTCCTACAATGAGCAGTTCTTC. Its protein product is CASSASRSGRGSYNEQFF.

The chain has TRBV7-2 and TRBJ2-7; 9 bases are shared with TRBD2. J gave up 0 bases and V 0 bases, and 12 bases lay outside the gene matches. Per the germline V gene, CDR1 is SGHTA and CDR2 is FQGNSA. CDR3 size: 19 residues. This chain's CDR3 is CASSLALGGLAGSSYEQYF. For the CDR3, the DNA is TGTGCCAGCAGCTTAGCACTGGGGGGTCTAGCGGGAAGCTCCTACGAGCAGTACTTC.

The V and J genes are TRBV28 and TRBJ1-5, with D perhaps matching TRBD1 (5 bases). The CDR3 totals 15 residues. Germline assignment: CDR1 MDHEN and CDR2 SYDVKM. V lost 4 bases and J 0 bases, leaving 10 bases between the germline ends. In nucleotides, the CDR3 is TGTGCCAGCAGTTCTCAGGGTTATAGCAATCAGCCCCAGCATTTT. This sequence encodes CASSSQGYSNQPQHF.

The DNA for the CDR3 is TGCGCCAGTGGGCAGCCCCGTCTGAGCAATCAGCCCCAGCATTTT. It encodes CASGQPRLSNQPQHF. This chain joins TRBV10-1 and TRBJ1-5; D unclear. V lost 9 bases, J lost 1 base, and 16 bases lay in between. This CDR3 spans 15 amino acids. The V gene's germline CDR1 is WNHNN and CDR2 SYGVQD (reference sequence).

The chain joins TRBV29-1 to TRBJ1-1; TRBD1 is a possible D gene (6 bases). Between the trimmed V and J ends, which lost 6 bases and 3 bases, there was a span of 14 bases. The CDR3 spans 13 residues. The germline gives CDR1 SQVTM, CDR2 ANQGSEA. CDR3 amino acids: CSVVFRGYTEAFF. CDR3 bases: TGCAGCGTAGTATTCAGGGGTTACACTGAAGCTTTCTTT. The full variable domain, its missing parts supplied by reference TRBV29-1 and TRBJ1-1, is SAVISQKPSRDICQRGTSLTIQCQVDSQVTMMFWYRQQPGQSLTLIATANQGSEATYESGFVIDKFPISRPNLTFSTLTVSNMSPEDSSIYLCSVVFRGYTEAFFGQGTRLTVV.